This T cell receptor beta chain is from a study of T-cell memory formation after mild COVID-19. Study-level points and caveats: Prior to infection, memory already included some responding clones, suggesting cross-reactive memory joined. Mainly in CM and EM were contracting CD4+ clones; CD8+ were in EMRA.

In this sample, this clonotype turned up a few times. The antigen remains undetermined. The TCR alpha and TCR beta cDNA libraries, bearing sample barcodes and UMIs, were generated by 5'RACE using constant-segment primers. From the 5' RACE reads, TCRdb called clonotypes with MiXCR, one entry per CDR3 protein. The table lists roughly 510,000 distinct CDR3 sequences, 15% to 20% of them singletons, with 8.1% in the top ten. Trimming left V 0 bases short and J 3 bases short, with 12 bases between. From germline, CDR1 is SGHTA and CDR2 FQGNSA. The CDR3 runs to 16 residues. The chain links TRBV7-2 to TRBJ1-5, with D hard to call. This TCR derives from an adult woman who had mild COVID-19 (a few samples of this study predate the infection). Cell type and time point are not known. Material: PBMCs or a T cell subset sorted from them (not recorded which). The CDR3 loop is CASSLAGWANNQPQHF. The CDR3 coding sequence is TGTGCCAGCAGCTTAGCGGGATGGGCTAACAATCAGCCCCAGCATTTT.